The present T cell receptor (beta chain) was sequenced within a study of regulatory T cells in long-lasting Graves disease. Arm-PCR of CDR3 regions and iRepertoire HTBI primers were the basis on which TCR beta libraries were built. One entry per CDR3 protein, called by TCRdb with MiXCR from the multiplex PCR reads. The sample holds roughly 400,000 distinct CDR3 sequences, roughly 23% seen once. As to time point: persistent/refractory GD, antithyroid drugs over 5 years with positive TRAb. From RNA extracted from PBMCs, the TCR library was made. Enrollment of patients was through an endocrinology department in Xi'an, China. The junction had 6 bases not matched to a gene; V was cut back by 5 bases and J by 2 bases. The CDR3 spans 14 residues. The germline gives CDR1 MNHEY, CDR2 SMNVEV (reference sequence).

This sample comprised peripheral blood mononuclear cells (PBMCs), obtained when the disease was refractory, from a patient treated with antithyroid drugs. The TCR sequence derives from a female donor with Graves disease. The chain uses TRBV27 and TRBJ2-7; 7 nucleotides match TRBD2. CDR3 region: CASSPRLAPYEQYF. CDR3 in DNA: TGTGCCAGCAGTCCACGACTAGCCCCCTACGAGCAGTACTTC.